A single sample is the source of the 6 T cell receptor beta chains below, sequenced in a study of cytomegalovirus exposure and HLA in healthy donors. The primer mix had 60 Vbeta and 13 Jbeta primers. Here immunoSEQ multiplex PCR was the method, and the copy in TCRdb shows in-frame clones only, minus some. The repertoire holds under 200,000 clones, more than 65% seen once, with roughly 1.3% in the top ten. The specimen was PBMCs. Source of these receptors: a man younger than 45 in good health and CMV-seronegative.

The rearrangement joins TRBV18 to TRBJ1-1; weak D call: TRBD1 (5 bases). V was pared by 2 bases and J by 7 bases, with 8 bases between. Germline CDR1 is KGHSH and CDR2 is LQKENI. The length of the CDR3 is 12 residues. CDR3 DNA: TGTGCCAGCTCACCAACAGGTGATGAAGCTTTCTTT. Its protein product is CASSPTGDEAFF.

In this sample, this clone turned up once. The chain links TRBV21-1 to TRBJ1-1; no check of the table's D call, TRBD1, against the DNA was made. TRBV21-1 counts as a pseudogene. CDR3 length: 14 amino acids. In nucleotides, the CDR3 is TGTGCCAGCAGCGCGGGACAGGGTTCCGCTGAAGCTTTCTTT. It is translated as CASSAGQGSAEAFF.

The rearrangement uses TRBV4-3 and TRBJ2-3; D is perhaps TRBD1 (6 bases). This CDR3 region has 17 residues. Germline V gene sequence: CDR1 LGHNA, CDR2 YSLEER. V lost 0 bases and J 0 bases, leaving 13 bases between the germline ends. DNA of the CDR3: TGCGCCAGCAGCCAAGATCTGACAGGCCCTAGCACAGATACGCAGTATTTT. The encoded protein is CASSQDLTGPSTDTQYF.

This clone was counted a single time. This sequence joins TRBV15 and TRBJ2-6; D is possibly TRBD1 (5 bases). Germline V lookup: CDR1 LNHNV, CDR2 YYDKDF (reference sequence). V lost 5 bases and J 2 bases, leaving 7 bases between the germline ends. There are 14 residues in the CDR3. CDR3 loop: CATSRRAGANVLTF. The CDR3, as DNA: TGTGCCACCAGCCGCAGGGCTGGGGCCAACGTCCTGACTTTC.

The genes are TRBV7-9 and TRBJ1-4; D uncertain. Germline V gene lookup returns CDR1 SEHNR and CDR2 FQNEAQ (reference sequence). CDR3 length: 14 residues. Trimming took off 4 bases at V and 5 bases at J, with 11 bases between the two ends. The CDR3 nucleotides are TGTGCCAGCAGCTCCCCTTCGGGAAATGAAAAACTGTTTTTT. As protein: CASSSPSGNEKLFF.

About this clone: The same CDR3 can be traced to other DNA sequences in this sample. The chain combines TRBV30 with TRBJ1-5; D may be TRBD1 (6 bases). This CDR3 comprises 13 residues. Germline CDR1 is GTSNPN and CDR2 is SVGIG (reference sequence). V dropped 2 bases and J dropped 5 bases, with 10 bases sitting between them. The CDR3: CAWSRQGYQPQHF. The DNA for the CDR3 is TGTGCCTGGAGTAGGCAGGGGTATCAGCCCCAGCATTTT.